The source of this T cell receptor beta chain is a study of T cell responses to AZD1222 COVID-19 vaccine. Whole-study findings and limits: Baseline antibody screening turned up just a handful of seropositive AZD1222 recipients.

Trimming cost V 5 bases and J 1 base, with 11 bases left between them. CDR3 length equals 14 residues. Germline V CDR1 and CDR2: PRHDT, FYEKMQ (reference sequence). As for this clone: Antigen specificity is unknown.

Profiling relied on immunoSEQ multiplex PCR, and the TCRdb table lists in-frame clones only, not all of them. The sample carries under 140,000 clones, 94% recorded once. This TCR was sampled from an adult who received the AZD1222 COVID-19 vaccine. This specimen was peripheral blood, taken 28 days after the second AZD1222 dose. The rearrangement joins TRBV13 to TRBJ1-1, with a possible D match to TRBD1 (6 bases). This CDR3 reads CASSVLTGNTEAFF. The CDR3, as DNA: TGTGCCAGCAGCGTCCTGACAGGGAACACTGAAGCTTTCTTT.